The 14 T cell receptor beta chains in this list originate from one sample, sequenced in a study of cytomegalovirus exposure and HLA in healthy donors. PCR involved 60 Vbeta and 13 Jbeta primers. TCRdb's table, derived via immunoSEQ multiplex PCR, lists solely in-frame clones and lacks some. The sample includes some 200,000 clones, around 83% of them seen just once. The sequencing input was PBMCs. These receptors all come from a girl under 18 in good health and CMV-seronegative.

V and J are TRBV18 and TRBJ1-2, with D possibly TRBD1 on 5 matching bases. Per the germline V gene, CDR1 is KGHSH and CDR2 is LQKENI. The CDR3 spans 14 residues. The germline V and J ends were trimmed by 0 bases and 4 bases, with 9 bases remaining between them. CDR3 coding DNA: TGTGCCAGCTCACCACCGACAGATTCCTATGGCTACACCTTC. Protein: CASSPPTDSYGYTF.

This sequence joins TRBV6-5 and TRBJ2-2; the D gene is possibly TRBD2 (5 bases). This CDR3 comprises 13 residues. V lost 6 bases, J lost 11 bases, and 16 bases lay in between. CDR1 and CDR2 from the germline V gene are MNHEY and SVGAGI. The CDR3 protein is CASRPDSLGELFF. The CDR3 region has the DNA TGTGCCAGCAGACCGGACTCTTTGGGAGAGCTGTTTTTT.

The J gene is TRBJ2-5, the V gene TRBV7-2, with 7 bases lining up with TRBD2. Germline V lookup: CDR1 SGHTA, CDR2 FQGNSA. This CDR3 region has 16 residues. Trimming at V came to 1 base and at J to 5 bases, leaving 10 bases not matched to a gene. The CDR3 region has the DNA TGTGCCAGCAGCTTAGAAAGGGAGGGGAGCTACGAGACCCAGTACTTC. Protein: CASSLEREGSYETQYF.

CDR3 coding DNA: TGTGCCAGCGGGGGGGGTTCTGCCTACGAGCAGTACTTC. Translation gives CASGGGSAYEQYF. This chain uses TRBV28 with TRBJ2-7; 7 bases are a match to TRBD2. The CDR3 extends over 13 amino acids. Germline values: CDR1 MDHEN, CDR2 SYDVKM. After removal of 8 bases from V and 2 bases from J, the junction contained 6 bases not matched to a gene. The variable domain in full, completed from reference TRBV28 and TRBJ2-7, reads DVKVTQSSRYLVKRTGEKVFLECVQDMDHENMFWYRQDPGLGLRLIYFSYDVKMKEKGDIPEGYSVSREKKERFSLILESASTNQTSMYLCASGGGSAYEQYFGPGTRLTVT.

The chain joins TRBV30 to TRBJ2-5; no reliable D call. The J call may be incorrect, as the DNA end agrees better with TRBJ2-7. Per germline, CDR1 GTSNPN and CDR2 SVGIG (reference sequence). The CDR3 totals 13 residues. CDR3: CAWSVWSSYEQYF. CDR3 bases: TGTGCCTGGAGTGTGTGGAGCTCCTACGAGCAGTACTTC.

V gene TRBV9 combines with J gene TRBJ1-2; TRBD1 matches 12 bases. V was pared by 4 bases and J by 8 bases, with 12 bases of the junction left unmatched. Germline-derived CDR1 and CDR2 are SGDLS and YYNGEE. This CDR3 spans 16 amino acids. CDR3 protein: CASSQWDRGHGEGYTF. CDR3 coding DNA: TGTGCCAGCAGCCAGTGGGACAGGGGGCATGGGGAGGGCTACACCTTC.

CDR3 protein: CASSQWNRVDYGYTF. CDR3 sequence (DNA): TGTGCCAGCAGCCAATGGAACAGGGTGGACTATGGCTACACCTTC. This sequence joins TRBV13 and TRBJ1-2; perhaps TRBD1 as D (6 bases). CDR3 size: 15 residues. Looked up from germline, CDR1 is PRHDT and CDR2 is FYEKMQ (reference sequence). The V end was cut by 5 bases, the J end by 3 bases, with 16 bases between.

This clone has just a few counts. The CDR3 DNA reads TGCGCCAGCAGCGGACAGGGCTACGAGCAGTACTTC. Residues: CASSGQGYEQYF. J is TRBJ2-7 and V is TRBV5-1; 8 bases align to TRBD1. Germline-derived CDR1 and CDR2 are SGHRS and YFSETQ. This CDR3 is built from 12 residues. Germline trimming cut 4 bases from V and 3 bases from J; bases unmatched to any gene: 0.

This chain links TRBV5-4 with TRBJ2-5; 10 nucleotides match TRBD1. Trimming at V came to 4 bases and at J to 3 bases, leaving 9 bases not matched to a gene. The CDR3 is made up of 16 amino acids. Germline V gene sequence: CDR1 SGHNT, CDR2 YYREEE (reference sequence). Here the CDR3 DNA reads TGTGCCAGCAGCGGGGACACGACAGGGGGCAAAGAGACCCAGTACTTC. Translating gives CASSGDTTGGKETQYF.

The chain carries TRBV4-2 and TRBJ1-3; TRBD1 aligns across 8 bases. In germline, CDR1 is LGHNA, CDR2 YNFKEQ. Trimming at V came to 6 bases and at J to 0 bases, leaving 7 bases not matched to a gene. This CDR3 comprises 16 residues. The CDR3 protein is CASRRTGGNSGNTIYF. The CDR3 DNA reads TGTGCCAGCAGGCGAACAGGGGGTAACTCTGGAAACACCATATATTTT.

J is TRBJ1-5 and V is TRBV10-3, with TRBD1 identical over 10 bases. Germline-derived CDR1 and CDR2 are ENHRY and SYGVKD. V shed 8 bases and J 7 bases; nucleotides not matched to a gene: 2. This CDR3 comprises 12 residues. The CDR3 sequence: CAIRDRGQPQHF. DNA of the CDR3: TGTGCCATCCGGGACAGGGGCCAGCCCCAGCATTTT.

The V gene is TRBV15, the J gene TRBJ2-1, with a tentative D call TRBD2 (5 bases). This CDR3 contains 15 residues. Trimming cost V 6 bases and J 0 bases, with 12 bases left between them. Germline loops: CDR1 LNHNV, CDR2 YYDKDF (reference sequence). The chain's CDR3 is CATRRERNSYNEQFF. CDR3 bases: TGTGCCACCAGAAGGGAGCGCAACTCCTACAATGAGCAGTTCTTC.

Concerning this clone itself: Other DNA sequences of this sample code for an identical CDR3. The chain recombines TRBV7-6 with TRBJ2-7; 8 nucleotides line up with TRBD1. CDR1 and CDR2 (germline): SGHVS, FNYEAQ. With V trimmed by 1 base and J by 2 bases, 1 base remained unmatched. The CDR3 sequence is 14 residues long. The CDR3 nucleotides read TGTGCCAGCAGCTTAGGGACAGGGACCTACGAGCAGTACTTC. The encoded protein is CASSLGTGTYEQYF.

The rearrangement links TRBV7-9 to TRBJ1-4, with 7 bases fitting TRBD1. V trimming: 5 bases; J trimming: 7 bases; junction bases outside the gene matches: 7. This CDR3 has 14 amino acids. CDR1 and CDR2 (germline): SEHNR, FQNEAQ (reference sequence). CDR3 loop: CASSPQGGREKLFF. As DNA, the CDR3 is TGTGCCAGCAGCCCGCAAGGGGGCCGTGAAAAACTGTTTTTT.